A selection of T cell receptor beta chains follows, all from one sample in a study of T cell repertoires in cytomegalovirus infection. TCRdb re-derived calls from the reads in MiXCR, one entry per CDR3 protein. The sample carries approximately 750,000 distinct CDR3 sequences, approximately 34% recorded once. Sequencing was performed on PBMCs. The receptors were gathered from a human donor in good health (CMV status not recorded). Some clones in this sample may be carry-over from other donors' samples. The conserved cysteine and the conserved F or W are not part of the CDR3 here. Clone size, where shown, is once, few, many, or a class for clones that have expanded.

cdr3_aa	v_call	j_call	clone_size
ASSYTQTGTYGYT	TRBV5-1	TRBJ1-2	NA
ASSIWGRSNQPQH	TRBV19	TRBJ1-5	many
ASSVNDLNRDDQPQH	TRBV9	TRBJ1-5	NA
ASSLFVQLSGANVLT	TRBV7-2	TRBJ2-6	few
AWRDYYGYT	TRBV30	TRBJ1-2	NA
ASSYRQTQETQY	TRBV6-6	TRBJ2-5	once
ASSFTTGSSGNTIY	TRBV28	TRBJ1-3	NA
ASSYGPVDPSNQPQH	TRBV6-5	TRBJ1-5	few
ASSSNSAYNEQF	TRBV7-9	TRBJ2-1	NA
ASSLEFRGNTIY	TRBV11-2	TRBJ1-3	few
ASSLWSSDYEQY	TRBV6-2/TRBV6-3	TRBJ2-7	NA
ASSPQDSYEQY	TRBV7-2	TRBJ2-7	few
ASHQRSSYNEQF	TRBV2	TRBJ2-1	NA
ASSAMGGAKEAF	TRBV6-4	TRBJ1-1	NA
ASSGRGLAGSADTQY	TRBV7-6	TRBJ2-3	many
ASSQISNQPQH	TRBV4-2	TRBJ1-5	NA
ATQNQPGMGYGYT	TRBV10-3	TRBJ1-2	few
AIYSGSPSYEQY	TRBV6-5	TRBJ2-7	NA
ASSSISLAGENTGELF	TRBV13	TRBJ2-2	NA
ASSQVNLNRDTQY	TRBV14	TRBJ2-3	NA
ASSGASAGVVRETQY	TRBV6-6	TRBJ2-5	NA
ASSDGVTDTQY	TRBV10-1	TRBJ2-3	NA
ASSFRVVRDTQY	TRBV7-2	TRBJ2-3	few
ASSRPTGGETQY	TRBV7-6	TRBJ2-5	few
ASSPWTGQNSPLH	TRBV3-1	TRBJ1-6	few
ASSLVPQGIHAGELF	TRBV7-2	TRBJ2-2	NA
ASSLVAGALAKNIQY	TRBV7-2	TRBJ2-4	many
ASRETGGYHGYT	TRBV28	TRBJ1-2	NA
ASSLGQGGLSYEQY	TRBV7-6	TRBJ2-7	few
ASSEILVNEQF	TRBV6-1	TRBJ2-1	few
ATRGSSYNEQF	TRBV6-2/TRBV6-3	TRBJ2-1	NA
ASSSRLSSYNEQF	TRBV7-6	TRBJ2-1	many
ASSLGGGTYEQY	TRBV28	TRBJ2-7	many
AISESPSGNTIY	TRBV10-3	TRBJ1-3	NA
ASSAGLAGRTDTQY	TRBV7-8	TRBJ2-3	many
AISMDRARGYT	TRBV10-3	TRBJ1-2	few
ASSFEFSGTGGGMNTEAF	TRBV12-3/TRBV12-4	TRBJ1-1	few
ASSLRGFVSEPQH	TRBV7-9	TRBJ1-5	NA
ASSLGTSGRHEQF	TRBV28	TRBJ2-1	NA
ASSLTSGLYEQY	TRBV7-2	TRBJ2-7	many
SARDPRRGGEEQY	TRBV20-1	TRBJ2-7	once
ASSSGQSSGANVLT	TRBV27	TRBJ2-6	few
AISVGTSSYEQY	TRBV10-3	TRBJ2-7	few
ASSQGAGGLAYEQY	TRBV14	TRBJ2-7	NA
ASLRDPYEQY	TRBV6-6	TRBJ2-7	NA
ASLKGQGGCYT	TRBV6-1	TRBJ1-2	NA
ASNRGDQPQH	TRBV28	TRBJ1-5	NA
ASRSWDTTDTQY	TRBV7-9	TRBJ2-3	few
ASSLAAGAYEQY	TRBV5-1	TRBJ2-7	NA
AARDRGLLEQY	TRBV10-3	TRBJ2-7	NA
ASSKSRGGLYEQY	TRBV7-2	TRBJ2-7	many
ASSLIRNYGYT	TRBV12-3/TRBV12-4	TRBJ1-2	NA
ASSYWVSNQPQH	TRBV5-6	TRBJ1-5	NA
ASSVRSTGAHEQY	TRBV27	TRBJ2-7	NA
SDANSGRPPKGELF	TRBV20-1	TRBJ2-2	NA